This TCR beta chain stems from a study of blood T cells in healthy people across ages. The study, taken as a whole, reports: More naive CD4+ cells and higher diversity were found in long-lived than in aged donors. Shifts in expanded clonotypes may have been confounded by donor CMV status, which was unknown. Observed TCR beta diversity per million T cells went down as age went up. This fall followed a roughly linear course with age.

This clonotype was found once. Its cognate antigen is unknown. The ends were cut back, 2 bases at V and 4 bases at J, with 6 bases in the middle. Per the germline V gene, CDR1 is DFQATT and CDR2 is SNEGSKA (reference sequence). The CDR3 has 12 amino acids. For the second PCR, which ran for 7 to 11 cycles, a sample-barcoded 5' primer and a J-beta primer mix were used. TCRdb re-called the 5' RACE reads with MiXCR, one entry per CDR3 protein. The sample gives about 680,000 distinct CDR3 sequences, 49% of which show up once; 25% to 35% is in the top ten. The sample consisted of blood. This TCR came from a woman aged 60-70 years in good health. The V and J genes are TRBV20-1 and TRBJ2-1; D is undetermined. This CDR3 reads CSARPPYNEQFF. In DNA, the CDR3 is TGCAGTGCTAGACCCCCTTACAATGAGCAGTTCTTC.